This T cell receptor beta chain is from a study of blood T cell repertoires in COVID-19. Trimming pared 4 bases from V and 8 bases from J, leaving 11 bases between. The germline CDR1 and CDR2 sequences are MGHDK and SYGVNS. The CDR3 spans 12 residues. Shortly before study entry, within 2 weeks, exposed participants had met a COVID-19 case. TCRdb's copy holds only in-frame clones and misses some; the assay was immunoSEQ multiplex PCR. The data contain 300,000 to 400,000 clones, roughly 90% of them singletons. The sequence was obtained from a woman in her twenties or thirties who had been exposed to COVID-19. The sample comprised PBMCs or T cells enriched from blood (not recorded which). The chain joins TRBV25-1 to TRBJ1-2, with D tentatively TRBD1 (6 bases). The CDR3 here is CASSAHREGYTF. CDR3 DNA sequence: TGTGCCAGCAGTGCACACAGGGAGGGCTACACCTTC.